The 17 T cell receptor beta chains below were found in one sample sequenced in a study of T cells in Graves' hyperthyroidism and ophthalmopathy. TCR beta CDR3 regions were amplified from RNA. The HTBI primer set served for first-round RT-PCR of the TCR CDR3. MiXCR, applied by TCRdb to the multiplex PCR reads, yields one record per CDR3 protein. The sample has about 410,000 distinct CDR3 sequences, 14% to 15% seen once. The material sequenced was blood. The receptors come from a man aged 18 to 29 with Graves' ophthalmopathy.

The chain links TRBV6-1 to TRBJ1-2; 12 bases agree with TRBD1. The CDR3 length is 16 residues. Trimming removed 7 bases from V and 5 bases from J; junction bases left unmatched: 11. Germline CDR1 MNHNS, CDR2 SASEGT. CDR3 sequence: CASTHGGTGGIYGYTF. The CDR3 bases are TGTGCCAGCACCCACGGAGGGACAGGGGGCATATATGGCTACACCTTC.

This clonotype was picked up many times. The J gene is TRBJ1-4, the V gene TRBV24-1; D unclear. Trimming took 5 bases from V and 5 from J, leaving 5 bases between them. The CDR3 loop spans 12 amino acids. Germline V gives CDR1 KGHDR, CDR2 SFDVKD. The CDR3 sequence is CATSAQNEKLFF. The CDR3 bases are TGTGCCACCAGTGCCCAGAATGAAAAACTGTTTTTT.

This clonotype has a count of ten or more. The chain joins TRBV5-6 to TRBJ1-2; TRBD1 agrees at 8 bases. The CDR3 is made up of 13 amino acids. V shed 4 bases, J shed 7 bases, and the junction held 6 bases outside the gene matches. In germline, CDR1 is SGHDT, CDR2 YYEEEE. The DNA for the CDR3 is TGTGCCAGCAGCAAAACGGACAGGGCTGGCTACACCTTC. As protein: CASSKTDRAGYTF.

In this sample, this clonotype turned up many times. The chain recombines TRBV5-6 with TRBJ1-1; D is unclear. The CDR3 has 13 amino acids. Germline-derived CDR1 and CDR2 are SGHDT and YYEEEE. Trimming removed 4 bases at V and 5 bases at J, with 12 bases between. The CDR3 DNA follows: TGTGCCAGCAGCCTGGACGGGGTGACTGAAGCTTTCTTT. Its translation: CASSLDGVTEAFF.

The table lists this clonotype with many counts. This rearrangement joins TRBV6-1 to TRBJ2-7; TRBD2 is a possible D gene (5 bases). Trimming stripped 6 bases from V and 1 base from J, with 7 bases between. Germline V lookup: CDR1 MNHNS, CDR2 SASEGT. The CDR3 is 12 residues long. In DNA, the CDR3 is TGTGCCAGCAGGAGAGGGTCCTACGAGCAGTACTTC. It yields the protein CASRRGSYEQYF.

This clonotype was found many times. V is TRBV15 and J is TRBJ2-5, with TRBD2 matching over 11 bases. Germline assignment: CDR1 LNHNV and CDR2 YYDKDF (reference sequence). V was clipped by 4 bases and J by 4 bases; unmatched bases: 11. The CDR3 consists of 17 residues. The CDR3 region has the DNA TGTGCCACCAGCACTACTAGCGGGAGCTATCCTACAGAGACCCAGTACTTC. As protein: CATSTTSGSYPTETQYF.

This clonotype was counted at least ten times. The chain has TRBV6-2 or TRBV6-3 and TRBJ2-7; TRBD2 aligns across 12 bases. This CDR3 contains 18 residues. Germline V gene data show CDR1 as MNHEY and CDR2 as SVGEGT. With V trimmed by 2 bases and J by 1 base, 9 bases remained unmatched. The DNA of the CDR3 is TGTGCCAGCAGTTACGATCAAAGACTAGCGGGAGAGTCCTACGAGCAGTACTTC. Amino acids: CASSYDQRLAGESYEQYF.

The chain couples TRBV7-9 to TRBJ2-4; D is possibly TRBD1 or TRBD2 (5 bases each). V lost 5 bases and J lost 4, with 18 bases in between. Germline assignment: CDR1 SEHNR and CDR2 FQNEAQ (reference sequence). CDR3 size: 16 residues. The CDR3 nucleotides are TGTGCCAGCAGCCTACTAGGGGCCATCACAAAAAACATTCAGTACTTC. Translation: CASSLLGAITKNIQYF.

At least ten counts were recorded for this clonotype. The CDR3: CASSLNQRTDTQYF. CDR3 bases: TGTGCCAGTAGTCTCAACCAGCGGACAGATACGCAGTATTTT. The chain recombines TRBV19 with TRBJ2-3, with a weak D call TRBD2 (5 bases). Trimming stripped 5 bases from V and 3 bases from J, with 12 bases between. Germline V lookup: CDR1 LNHDA, CDR2 SQIVND (reference sequence). CDR3 size: 14 residues.

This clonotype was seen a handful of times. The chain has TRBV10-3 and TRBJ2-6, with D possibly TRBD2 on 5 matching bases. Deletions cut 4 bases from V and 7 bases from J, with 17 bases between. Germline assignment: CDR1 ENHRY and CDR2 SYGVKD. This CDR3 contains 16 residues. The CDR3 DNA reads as TGTGCCATCAGTGGGACTCGGCAGGCCCGAGCCAACGTCCTGACTTTC. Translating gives CAISGTRQARANVLTF.

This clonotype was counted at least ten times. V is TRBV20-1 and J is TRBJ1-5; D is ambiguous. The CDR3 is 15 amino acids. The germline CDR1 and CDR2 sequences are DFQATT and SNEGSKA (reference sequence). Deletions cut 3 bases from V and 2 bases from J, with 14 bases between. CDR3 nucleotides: TGCAGTGCTAGGGTTTGGGGAATTGGCAATCAGCCCCAGCATTTT. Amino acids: CSARVWGIGNQPQHF.

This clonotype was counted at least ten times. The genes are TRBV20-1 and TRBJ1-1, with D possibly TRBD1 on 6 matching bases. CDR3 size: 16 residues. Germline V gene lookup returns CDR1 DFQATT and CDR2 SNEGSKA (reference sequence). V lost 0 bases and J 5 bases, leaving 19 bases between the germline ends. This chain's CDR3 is CSARDRGARSRTEAFF. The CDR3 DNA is TGCAGTGCTAGAGATAGGGGGGCAAGGAGTCGTACTGAAGCTTTCTTT.

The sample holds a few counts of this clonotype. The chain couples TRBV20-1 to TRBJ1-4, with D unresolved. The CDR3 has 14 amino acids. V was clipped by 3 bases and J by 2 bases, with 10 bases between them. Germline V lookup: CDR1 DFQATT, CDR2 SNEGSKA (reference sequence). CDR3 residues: CSASHGPTNEKLFF. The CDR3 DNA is TGCAGTGCTAGTCACGGACCTACTAATGAAAAACTGTTTTTT.

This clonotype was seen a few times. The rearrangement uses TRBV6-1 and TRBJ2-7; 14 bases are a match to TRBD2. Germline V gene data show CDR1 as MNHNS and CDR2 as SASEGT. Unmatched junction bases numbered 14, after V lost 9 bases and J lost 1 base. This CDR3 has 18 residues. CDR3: CARPQRGLAGASSYEQYF. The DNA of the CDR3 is TGTGCCAGACCCCAAAGGGGACTAGCGGGAGCTTCGTCCTACGAGCAGTACTTC.

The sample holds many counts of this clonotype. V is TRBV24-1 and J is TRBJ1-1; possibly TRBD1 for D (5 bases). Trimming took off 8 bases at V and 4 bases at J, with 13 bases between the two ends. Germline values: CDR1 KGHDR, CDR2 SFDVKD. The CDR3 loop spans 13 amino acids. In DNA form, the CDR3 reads TGTGCCACCACAGGGTCGAGGGGCACTGAAGCTTTCTTT. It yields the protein CATTGSRGTEAFF.

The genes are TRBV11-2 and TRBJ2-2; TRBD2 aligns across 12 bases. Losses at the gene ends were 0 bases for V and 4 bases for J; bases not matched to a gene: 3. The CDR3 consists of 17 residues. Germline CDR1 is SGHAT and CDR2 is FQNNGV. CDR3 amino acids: CASSLEWTSGTTGELFF. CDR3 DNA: TGTGCCAGCAGCTTAGAATGGACTAGCGGGACCACCGGGGAGCTGTTTTTT.

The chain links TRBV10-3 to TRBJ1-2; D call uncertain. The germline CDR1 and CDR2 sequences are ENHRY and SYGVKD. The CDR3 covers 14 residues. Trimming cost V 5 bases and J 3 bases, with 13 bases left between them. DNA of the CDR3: TGTGCCATCAGTCTAGCTCGGGCGGACTATGGCTACACCTTC. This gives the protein CAISLARADYGYTF.